This T cell receptor beta chain is from a study of persistence of HIV-infected CD4 T cells. The study's findings and limits: Proviral oligoclonality tracked with TCR oligoclonality within the same sorted cells.

Sequencing used immunoSEQ version 4 in survey mode. The protocol was immunoSEQ multiplex PCR, while the TCRdb copy is restricted to in-frame clones and leaves out a portion. The table lists around 30,000 clones, 65% to 90% of them singletons. Germline CDR1 reads SGHVS; CDR2 reads FQNEAQ. The CDR3 loop spans 16 amino acids. The germline V and J ends were trimmed by 5 bases and 0 bases, with 17 bases remaining between them. An overlapping HIV-1 Gag peptide pool stimulated these cells at roughly 0.97 ug/peptide/mL. CD40L/CD69 double-negative CD45RO-high memory CD4+ T cells were collected. Worth noting for this clone: Its specificity is unknown.

The receptor's source is an adult woman with HIV who was CMV-seropositive. The specimen was CD4+ T cells sorted from PBMCs after roughly 18-hour stimulation, collected from a patient who received antiretroviral therapy. This chain connects TRBV7-8 to TRBJ2-7; a possible D gene is TRBD2 (6 bases). DNA for the CDR3: TGTGCCAGCAGCCCTGGGGCGGGACGGCTCTCCTACGAGCAGTACTTC. It is translated as CASSPGAGRLSYEQYF.